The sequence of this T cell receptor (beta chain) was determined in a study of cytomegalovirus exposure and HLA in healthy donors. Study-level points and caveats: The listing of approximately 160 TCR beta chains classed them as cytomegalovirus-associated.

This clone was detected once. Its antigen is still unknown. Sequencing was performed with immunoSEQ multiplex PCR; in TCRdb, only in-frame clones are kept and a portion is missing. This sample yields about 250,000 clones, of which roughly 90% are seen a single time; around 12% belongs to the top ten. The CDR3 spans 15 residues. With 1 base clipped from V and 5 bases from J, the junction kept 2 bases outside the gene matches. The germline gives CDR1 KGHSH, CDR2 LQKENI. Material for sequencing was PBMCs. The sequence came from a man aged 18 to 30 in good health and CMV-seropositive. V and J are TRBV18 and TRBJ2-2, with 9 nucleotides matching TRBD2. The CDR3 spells CASSPLSGRTGELFF. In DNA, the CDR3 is TGTGCCAGCTCACCACTTAGCGGGAGAACCGGGGAGCTGTTTTTT.